A selection of T cell receptor beta chains follows, all from one sample in a study of cytomegalovirus exposure and HLA in healthy donors. Here immunoSEQ multiplex PCR was the method, and the copy in TCRdb shows in-frame clones only, minus some. The data hold 130,000 or so clones, with around 90% observed a single time. The source material was PBMCs. The source of these receptors is a middle-aged woman in good health and CMV-seronegative. Each CDR3 is given with its conserved first and last residue.

v_call: TRBV7-2
cdr3_aa: CASSAPGGHEQYF

v_call: TRBV5-1
cdr3_aa: CASSSSSTDTQYF

v_call: TRBV19
cdr3_aa: CASSIAGLSYNEQFF

v_call: TRBV19
cdr3_aa: CASSIETGGGQPQHF

v_call: TRBV5-4
cdr3_aa: CASSPGQGNYGYTF

v_call: TRBV19
cdr3_aa: CASSGQGARGNQPQHF

v_call: TRBV7-9
cdr3_aa: CASSLRGEVTDTQYF

v_call: TRBV4-1
cdr3_aa: CASSRSPDSDEQFF

v_call: TRBV5-3
cdr3_aa: CARSRQRGTGTF

v_call: TRBV5-6
cdr3_aa: CASSLSILYEQYF

v_call: TRBV5-5
cdr3_aa: CASSPGTGRQETQYF

v_call: TRBV5-1
cdr3_aa: CASSQFEETQYF

v_call: TRBV27
cdr3_aa: CASSLGGGYSNQPQHF

v_call: TRBV5-1
cdr3_aa: CASSLEPASEYNEQFF

v_call: TRBV29-1
cdr3_aa: CSVVRRGGRRAVRNGNTIYF

v_call: TRBV27
cdr3_aa: CASGTTLHTGELFF

v_call: TRBV7-2
cdr3_aa: CASSTQGQGSPLHF

v_call: TRBV2
cdr3_aa: CASSVEGLGTEAFF

v_call: TRBV5-6
cdr3_aa: CASSPLAGDTDTQYF

v_call: TRBV5-4
cdr3_aa: CASSLRSGQETQYF

v_call: TRBV5-1
cdr3_aa: CASSLGQGKEPQHF

v_call: TRBV27
cdr3_aa: CASSLKRSTDTQYF

v_call: TRBV7-2
cdr3_aa: CASSPQGNQPQHF

v_call: TRBV7-3
cdr3_aa: CASSLTAGGQETQYF

v_call: TRBV13
cdr3_aa: CASSPRLAPDTQYF

v_call: TRBV7-6
cdr3_aa: CASSLLQGADGELFF

v_call: TRBV7-8
cdr3_aa: CASSLGRERGNQLQHF

v_call: TRBV2
cdr3_aa: CASSGGQGGQETQYF

v_call: TRBV10-1
cdr3_aa: CASGGGQGAYEQYF

v_call: TRBV2
cdr3_aa: CASQEGTGRGRRKLFF

v_call: TRBV28
cdr3_aa: CASSPAGLAGPEQFF

v_call: TRBV5-4
cdr3_aa: CASSLAAGGIKETQYF

v_call: TRBV6-1
cdr3_aa: CASSEARGDTQYF

v_call: TRBV7-9
cdr3_aa: CSSSPSGSYNEQFF

v_call: TRBV7-8
cdr3_aa: CASSPDRGSGNTIYF

v_call: TRBV7-9
cdr3_aa: CASTVDLGGSEGYTF

v_call: TRBV28
cdr3_aa: CASTLAGGWNEQFF

v_call: TRBV21-1
cdr3_aa: CASSKGQGASGANVLTF

v_call: TRBV27
cdr3_aa: CASSFGTSGNGELFF

v_call: TRBV6-1
cdr3_aa: CASTRREGGGEQYF

v_call: TRBV9
cdr3_aa: CASSPQGQSYYGYTF

v_call: TRBV5-1
cdr3_aa: CASSSQGAAYEQYF

v_call: TRBV27
cdr3_aa: CASSLAGAGSYEQYF

v_call: TRBV6-6
cdr3_aa: CASSSTSGRTDTQYF

v_call: TRBV9
cdr3_aa: CASSVGDYLLNEQFF